This record looks at one T cell receptor (beta chain) sequence and its context. The data were produced by immunoSEQ multiplex PCR, yet TCRdb's version contains in-frame clones alone and is incomplete. Found here are about 75,000 clones, around 94% of them singletons; the top ten hold approximately 0.15%. V gave up 2 bases and J gave up 3 bases, with 6 bases separating them. The CDR3 sequence is 13 residues long. Germline V gives CDR1 SGDLS, CDR2 YYNGEE. The data were taken from a study of T cell changes during pregnancy in multiple sclerosis. The V call is TRBV9, the J call TRBJ1-5; D remains ambiguous. This material consisted of CD4+ T cells from peripheral blood mononuclear cells, taken after pregnancy. The receptor was derived from a female donor with multiple sclerosis, enrolled in a pregnancy study. The CDR3 DNA follows: TGTGCCAGCAGCGTCGGACTCAATCAGCCCCAGCATTTT. This codes for CASSVGLNQPQHF.